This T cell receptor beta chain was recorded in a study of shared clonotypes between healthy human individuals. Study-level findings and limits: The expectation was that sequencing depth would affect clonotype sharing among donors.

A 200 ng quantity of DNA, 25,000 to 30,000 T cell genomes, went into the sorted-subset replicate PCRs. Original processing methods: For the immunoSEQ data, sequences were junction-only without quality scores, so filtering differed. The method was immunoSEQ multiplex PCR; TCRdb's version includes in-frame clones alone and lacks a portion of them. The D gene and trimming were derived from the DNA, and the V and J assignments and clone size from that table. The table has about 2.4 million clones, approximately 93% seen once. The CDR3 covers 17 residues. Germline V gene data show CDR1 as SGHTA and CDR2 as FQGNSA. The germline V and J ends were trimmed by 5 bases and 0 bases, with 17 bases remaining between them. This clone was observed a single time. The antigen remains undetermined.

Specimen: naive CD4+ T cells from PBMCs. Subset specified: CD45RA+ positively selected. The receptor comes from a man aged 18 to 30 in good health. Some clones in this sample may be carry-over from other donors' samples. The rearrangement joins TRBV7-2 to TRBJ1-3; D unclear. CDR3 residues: CASSEGFRRSSGNTIYF. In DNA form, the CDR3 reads TGTGCCAGCAGCGAAGGATTCAGGCGGAGCTCTGGAAACACCATATATTTT.